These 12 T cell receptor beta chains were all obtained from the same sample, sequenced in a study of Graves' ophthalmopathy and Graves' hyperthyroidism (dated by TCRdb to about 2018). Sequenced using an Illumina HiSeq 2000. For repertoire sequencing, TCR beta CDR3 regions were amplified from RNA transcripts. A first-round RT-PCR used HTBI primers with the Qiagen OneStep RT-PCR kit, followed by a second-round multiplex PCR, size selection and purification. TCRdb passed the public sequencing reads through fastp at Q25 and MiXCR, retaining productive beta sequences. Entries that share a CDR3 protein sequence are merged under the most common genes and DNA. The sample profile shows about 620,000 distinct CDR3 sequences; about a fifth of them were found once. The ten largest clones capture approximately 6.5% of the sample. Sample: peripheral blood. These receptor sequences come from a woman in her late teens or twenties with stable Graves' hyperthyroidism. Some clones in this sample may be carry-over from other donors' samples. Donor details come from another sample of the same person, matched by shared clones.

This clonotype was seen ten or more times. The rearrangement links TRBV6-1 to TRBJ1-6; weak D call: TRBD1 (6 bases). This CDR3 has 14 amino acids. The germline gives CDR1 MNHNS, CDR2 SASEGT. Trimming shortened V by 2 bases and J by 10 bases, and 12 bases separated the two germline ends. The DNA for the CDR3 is TGTGCCAGCAGTGAATGGGGGCTGGGGTCACCCCTCCACTTT. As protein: CASSEWGLGSPLHF.

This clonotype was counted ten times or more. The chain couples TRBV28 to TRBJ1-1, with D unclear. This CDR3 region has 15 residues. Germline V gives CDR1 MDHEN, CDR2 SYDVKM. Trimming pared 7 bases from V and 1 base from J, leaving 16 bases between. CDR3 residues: CASNLSTRSNTEAFF. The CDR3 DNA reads TGTGCCAGCAACCTCTCAACTCGATCGAACACTGAAGCTTTCTTT.

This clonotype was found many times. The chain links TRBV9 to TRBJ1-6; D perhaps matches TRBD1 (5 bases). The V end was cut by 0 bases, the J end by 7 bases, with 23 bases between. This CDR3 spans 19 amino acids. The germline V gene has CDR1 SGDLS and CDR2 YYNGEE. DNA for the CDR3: TGTGCCAGCAGCGTAGAAGACAGTCGACACTGGGCCGGGAATTCACCCCTCCACTTT. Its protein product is CASSVEDSRHWAGNSPLHF.

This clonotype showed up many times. Written as DNA, the CDR3 is TGTGCCAGCAGTTACTCGATTGGCAACCAAGAGACCCAGTACTTC. It specifies CASSYSIGNQETQYF. This chain uses TRBV6-5 with TRBJ2-5, with D hard to call. The CDR3 is made up of 15 amino acids. V was clipped by 0 bases and J by 0 bases, with 8 bases between them. Germline V gene lookup returns CDR1 MNHEY and CDR2 SVGAGI.

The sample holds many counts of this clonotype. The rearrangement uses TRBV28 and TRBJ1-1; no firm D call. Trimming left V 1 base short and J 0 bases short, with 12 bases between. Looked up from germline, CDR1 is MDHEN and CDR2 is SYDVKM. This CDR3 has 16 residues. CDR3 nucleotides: TGTGCCAGCAGTTTATTGGGTCCGACCATGAACACTGAAGCTTTCTTT. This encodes CASSLLGPTMNTEAFF.

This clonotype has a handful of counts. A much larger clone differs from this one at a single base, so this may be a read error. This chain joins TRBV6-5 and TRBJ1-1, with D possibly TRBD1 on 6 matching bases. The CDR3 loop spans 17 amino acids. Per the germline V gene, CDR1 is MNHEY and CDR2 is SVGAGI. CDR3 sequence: CASSYKDSLARWTEACF. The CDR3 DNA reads TGTGCCAGCAGTTACAAGGACAGCCTTGCCCGGTGGACTGAAGCTTGCTTT.

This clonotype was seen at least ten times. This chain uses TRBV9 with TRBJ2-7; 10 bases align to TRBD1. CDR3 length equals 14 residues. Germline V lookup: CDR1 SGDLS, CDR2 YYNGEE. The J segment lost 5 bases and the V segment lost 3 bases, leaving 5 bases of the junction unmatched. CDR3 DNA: TGTGCCAGCAGCGCCGGGACAGGGGAGGACGAGCAGTACTTC. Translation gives CASSAGTGEDEQYF.

CDR3 sequence reads: CASSDGLEPQHF. CDR3 DNA sequence: TGTGCCAGCAGCGACGGTTTAGAGCCCCAGCATTTT. The chain employs TRBV2 and TRBJ1-5, with D uncertain. The V gene lost 6 bases and the J gene lost 8 bases, with 11 bases spanning the gap. Germline CDR1 and CDR2: SNHLY and FYNNEI. The CDR3 has 12 amino acids.

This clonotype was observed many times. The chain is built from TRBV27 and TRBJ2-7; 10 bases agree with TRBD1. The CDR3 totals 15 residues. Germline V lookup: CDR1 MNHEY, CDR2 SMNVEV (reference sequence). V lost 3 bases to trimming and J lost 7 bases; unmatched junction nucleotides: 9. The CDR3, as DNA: TGTGCCAGCAGTTTCCCGGGACAGGGGATAAGGGAGCAGTACTTC. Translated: CASSFPGQGIREQYF.

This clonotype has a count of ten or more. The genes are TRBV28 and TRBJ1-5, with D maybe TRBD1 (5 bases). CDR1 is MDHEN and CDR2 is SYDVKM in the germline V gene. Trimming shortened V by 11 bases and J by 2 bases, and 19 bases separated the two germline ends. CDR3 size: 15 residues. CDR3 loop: CACQRGTGGNQPQHF. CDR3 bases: TGTGCCTGCCAGCGCGGGACCGGGGGCAATCAGCCCCAGCATTTT.

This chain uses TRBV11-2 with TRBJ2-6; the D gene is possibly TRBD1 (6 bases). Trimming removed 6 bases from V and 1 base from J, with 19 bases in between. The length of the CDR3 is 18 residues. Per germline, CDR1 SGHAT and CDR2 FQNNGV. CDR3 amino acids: CASRGTGPTRSGANVLTF. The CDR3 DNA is TGTGCCAGCAGGGGAACAGGGCCTACCCGATCTGGGGCCAACGTCCTGACTTTC.

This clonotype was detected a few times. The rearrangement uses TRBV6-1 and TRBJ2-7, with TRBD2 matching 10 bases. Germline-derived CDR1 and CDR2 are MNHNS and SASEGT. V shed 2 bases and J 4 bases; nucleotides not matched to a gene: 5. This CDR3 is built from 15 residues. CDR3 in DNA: TGTGCCAGCAGTGAAATAGCGGGGGGATCTTACGAGCAGTACTTC. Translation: CASSEIAGGSYEQYF.